Listed below are T cell receptor beta chains from one sample, sequenced in a study of shared clonotypes between healthy human individuals. The data were produced by immunoSEQ multiplex PCR, yet TCRdb's version contains in-frame clones alone and is incomplete. The sample consists of more than 2 million clones, around 95% of them appearing once. The specimen sequenced was naive CD4+ T cells sorted from blood. Receptors were obtained from a man aged 18 to 35 in good health. CDR3s include the opening cysteine and the closing phenylalanine or tryptophan. The D gene is left open where the match is weak. Clone size is not always given. Where it is, it says once, few, many or a class for expanded clones.

V	size	D	J	DNA	CDR3
TRBV2	-	TRBD1	TRBJ2-7	TGTGCCAGCAGACAAGGGACAGGGGGCGGCTACGAGCAGTACTTC	CASRQGTGGGYEQYF
TRBV29-1	-	-	TRBJ2-1	TGCAGCGTGGACAGAGGGGGCAATGAGCAGTTCTTC	CSVDRGGNEQFF
TRBV5-4	-	-	TRBJ2-1	TGTGCCAGCAGCTTGGTGACATTCGCCCCTGAGCAGTTCTTC	CASSLVTFAPEQFF
TRBV5-1	-	-	TRBJ2-1	TGCGCCAGCAGCGGGGGAGTCTACAATGAGCAGTTCTTC	CASSGGVYNEQFF
TRBV5-1	-	-	TRBJ1-1	TGCGCCAGCAGCTTGGCCGACAGGAACGAGGCCACTGAAGCTTTCTTT	CASSLADRNEATEAFF
TRBV19	-	-	TRBJ1-4	TGTGCCAGTAGTAATGGCCTCGGAACTAATGAAAAACTGTTTTTT	CASSNGLGTNEKLFF
TRBV6-1	-	-	TRBJ2-2	TGTGCCACCACTAGTTCTGGTCTCCCCGGGGAGCTGTTTTTT	CATTSSGLPGELFF
TRBV18	-	-	TRBJ2-7	TGTGCCAGCTCACCACCTGCCATTAACTACGAGCAGTACTTC	CASSPPAINYEQYF
TRBV7-9	-	-	TRBJ2-5	TGTGCCAGCAGCTTAGCGGTTTTAGGGGAGACCCAGTACTTC	CASSLAVLGETQYF
TRBV7-2	-	-	TRBJ2-7	TGTGCCAGCAGCTTGTCAGGGTACTCCTACGAGCAGTACTTC	CASSLSGYSYEQYF
TRBV11-3	-	TRBD1	TRBJ2-7	TGTGCCAGCAGCTTGGATACAGGGGTTAGCTCCTACGAGCAGTACTTC	CASSLDTGVSSYEQYF
TRBV27	-	-	TRBJ1-6	TGTGCCAGCAGTTTAAGGACGGGAATGGGTTACTCCTATAATTCACCCCTCCACTTT	CASSLRTGMGYSYNSPLHF
TRBV10-3	-	-	TRBJ1-6	TGTGCCATCACCCCGGGGGGCTCCTATAATTCACCCCTCCACTTT	CAITPGGSYNSPLHF
TRBV28	once	-	TRBJ1-1	TGTGCCAGCAGTCGGGGGAACACTGAAGCTTTCTTT	CASSRGNTEAFF
TRBV19	-	TRBD2	TRBJ2-3	TGTGCCACGTCAAGACTAGCGGACACAGATACGCAGTATTTT	CATSRLADTDTQYF
TRBV5-1	-	-	TRBJ2-2	TGCGCCAGCAGCTTGGCGGCTGGATCGAACACCGGGGAGCTGTTTTTT	CASSLAAGSNTGELFF
TRBV2	few	-	TRBJ1-5	TGTGCCAGTAGCCGGGAGGGCAATCAGCCCCAGCATTTT	CASSREGNQPQHF
TRBV7-2	-	-	TRBJ2-7	TGTGCCAGCAGCTTTGGAGGGAGCTCCTACGAGCAGTACTTC	CASSFGGSSYEQYF
TRBV15	-	-	TRBJ1-6	TGTGCCACCAGCAGAGACAGGAATTCACCCCTCCACTTT	CATSRDRNSPLHF
TRBV28	-	TRBD1	TRBJ1-1	TGTGCCAGCAGTACCGGGACAGGGAGGGTCCCTGAAGCTTTCTTT	CASSTGTGRVPEAFF
TRBV5-1	-	-	TRBJ1-2	TGCGCCAGCAGTCCCGACAGCTATGGCTACACCTTC	CASSPDSYGYTF
TRBV5-6	once	TRBD1	TRBJ2-7	TGTGCCAGCAGCTTGGGCCAGGGGGCCTACGAGCAGTACTTC	CASSLGQGAYEQYF
TRBV18	-	-	TRBJ1-5	TGTGCCAGCTCAACGTCTACCCCAAACAGCAATCAGCCCCAGCATTTT	CASSTSTPNSNQPQHF
TRBV28	-	-	TRBJ1-2	TGTGCCAGCAGTTTACGAGGTACCTTCTATGGCTACACCTTC	CASSLRGTFYGYTF
TRBV13	-	-	TRBJ2-7	TGTGCCAGCAGCTTAGTCAGGGTAGGCTACGAGCAGTACTTC	CASSLVRVGYEQYF
TRBV5-1	once	-	TRBJ2-5	TGCGCCAGCAGCTTGACCGGGATGGATACCCCCCAAGAGACCCAGTACTTC	CASSLTGMDTPQETQYF
TRBV9	-	-	TRBJ1-3	TGTGCCACCAGCCGCCCTGGAAACACCATATATTTT	CATSRPGNTIYF
TRBV13	-	-	TRBJ2-5	TGTGCCAGCAGCCCGGGACCGGGTCATTTGACCCAGTACTTC	CASSPGPGHLTQYF
TRBV10-2	few	TRBD1	TRBJ2-2	TGCGCCAGCAGAAGGACAGGGGAGAGCCCCGGGGAGCTGTTTTTT	CASRRTGESPGELFF
TRBV2	-	-	TRBJ2-2	TGTGCCAGCAGGGAGGGTCCCGGGGAGCTGTTTTTT	CASREGPGELFF
TRBV29-1	-	-	TRBJ1-2	TGCAGCGTTGAAGTGACAGAGACCTATGGCTACACCTTC	CSVEVTETYGYTF
TRBV19	once	TRBD1	TRBJ1-4	TGTGCCAGCAAGACAGGGGGCGGGAGAAATGAAAAACTGTTTTTT	CASKTGGGRNEKLFF
TRBV5-4	-	TRBD1	TRBJ1-1	TGTGCCAGCAGCTTGGATGGGACAGGGAACACTGAAGCTTTCTTT	CASSLDGTGNTEAFF
TRBV5-1	-	TRBD1	TRBJ2-3	TGCGCCAGCAGGGGGACCGGGACAGTCACAGATACGCAGTATTTT	CASRGTGTVTDTQYF
TRBV6-6	-	-	TRBJ1-2	TGTGCCAGCACAGACACGCGCTACGGCTACACCTTC	CASTDTRYGYTF
TRBV27	-	-	TRBJ2-7	TGTGCCAGCAGTTTTCGCCGCGGTAGCTCCTACGAGCAGTACTTC	CASSFRRGSSYEQYF
TRBV18	-	TRBD1	TRBJ1-2	TGTGCCAGCCGGGACAGGGCGGGCCCCCTTAACTATGGCTACACCTTC	CASRDRAGPLNYGYTF
TRBV25-1	-	TRBD2	TRBJ2-7	TGTGCCAGCAGTGTACAGGGAGCGGGAGCGGCCTACGAGCAGTACTTC	CASSVQGAGAAYEQYF
TRBV18	-	-	TRBJ1-6	TGTGCCAGCTCACCACGGGGGCAGGTTAATTCACCCCTCCACTTT	CASSPRGQVNSPLHF
TRBV6-6	-	-	TRBJ1-5	TGTGCCAGCAGCAGGCAGGGCTACAATCAGCCCCAGCATTTT	CASSRQGYNQPQHF
TRBV10-3	-	-	TRBJ1-3	TGTGCCATCACCGATAATTTTAGCTCTGGAAACACCATATATTTT	CAITDNFSSGNTIYF
TRBV30	-	-	TRBJ1-6	TGTGCCCTAAAGGGGGGCACAACGCGTTCACCCCTCCACTTT	CALKGGTTRSPLHF
TRBV6-1	-	-	TRBJ2-6	TGTGCCAGCAGTGCAACTACCACTATCGTCCTGACTTTC	CASSATTTIVLTF
TRBV18	-	-	TRBJ2-7	TGTGCCAGCTCCACCACGGCAGGGGACTACGAGCAGTACTTC	CASSTTAGDYEQYF
TRBV29-1	-	-	TRBJ1-1	TGCAGCGTTGATAGAGAATTGAACACTGAAGCTTTCTTT	CSVDRELNTEAFF
TRBV10-3	-	TRBD1	TRBJ2-5	TGTGCCATCAGTGAATACGGTACCGGGGGACAGGGAACGGAGACCCAGTACTTC	CAISEYGTGGQGTETQYF
TRBV4-1	-	-	TRBJ2-3	TGCGCCAGCACTCGGGGGGCGGGGGAAACAGATACGCAGTATTTT	CASTRGAGETDTQYF
TRBV7-3	-	TRBD1	TRBJ2-3	TGTGCCAGCAGCTCAACGACAGGGGCAGATACGCAGTATTTT	CASSSTTGADTQYF
TRBV5-4	once	TRBD2	TRBJ2-7	TGTGCCAGCAGCCTGGCCGGGGGAGGGGCTCTGGTCTACGAGCAGTACTTC	CASSLAGGGALVYEQYF
TRBV29-1	-	TRBD1	TRBJ2-7	TGCAGCGTTTCGACAGGGTCCTACGAGCAGTACTTC	CSVSTGSYEQYF
TRBV5-1	-	-	TRBJ1-3	TGCGCCAGCAGCTTGTCGGGGGGATCTGGAAACACCATATATTTT	CASSLSGGSGNTIYF